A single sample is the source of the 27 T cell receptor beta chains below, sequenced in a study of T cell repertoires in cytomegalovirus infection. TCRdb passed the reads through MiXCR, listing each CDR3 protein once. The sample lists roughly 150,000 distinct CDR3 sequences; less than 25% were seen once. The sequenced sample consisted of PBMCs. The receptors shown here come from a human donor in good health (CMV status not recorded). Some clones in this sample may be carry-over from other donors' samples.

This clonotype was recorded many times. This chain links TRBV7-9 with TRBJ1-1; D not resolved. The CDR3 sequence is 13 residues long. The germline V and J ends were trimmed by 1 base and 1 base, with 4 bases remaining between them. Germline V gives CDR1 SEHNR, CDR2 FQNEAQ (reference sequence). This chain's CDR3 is CASSLEANTEAFF. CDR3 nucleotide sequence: TGTGCCAGCAGCTTAGAAGCGAACACTGAAGCTTTCTTT.

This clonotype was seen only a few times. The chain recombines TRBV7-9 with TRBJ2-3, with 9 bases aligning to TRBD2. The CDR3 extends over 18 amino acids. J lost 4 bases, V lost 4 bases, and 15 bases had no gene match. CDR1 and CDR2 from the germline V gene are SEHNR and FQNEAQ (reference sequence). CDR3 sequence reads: CASSWGVAGATMADTQYF. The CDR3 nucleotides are TGTGCCAGCAGCTGGGGGGTAGCGGGGGCGACCATGGCAGATACGCAGTATTTT.

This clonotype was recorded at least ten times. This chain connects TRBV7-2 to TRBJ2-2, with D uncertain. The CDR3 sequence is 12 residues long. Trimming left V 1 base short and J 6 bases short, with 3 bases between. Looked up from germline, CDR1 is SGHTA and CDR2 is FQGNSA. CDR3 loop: CASSLGAGELFF. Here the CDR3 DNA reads TGTGCCAGCAGCTTAGGGGCCGGGGAGCTGTTTTTT.

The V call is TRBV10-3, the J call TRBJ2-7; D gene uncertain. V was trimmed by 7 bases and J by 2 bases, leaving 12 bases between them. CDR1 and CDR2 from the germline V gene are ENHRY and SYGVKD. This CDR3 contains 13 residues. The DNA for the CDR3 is TGTGCCATCATGACGGAGAAGGCCTACGAGCAGTACTTC. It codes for CAIMTEKAYEQYF.

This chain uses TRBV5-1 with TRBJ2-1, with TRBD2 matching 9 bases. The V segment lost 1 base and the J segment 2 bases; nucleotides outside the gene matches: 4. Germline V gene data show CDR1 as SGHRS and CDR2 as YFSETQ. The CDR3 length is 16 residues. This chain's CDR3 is CASSLFEREAYNEQFF. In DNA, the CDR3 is TGCGCCAGCAGCTTGTTCGAGCGGGAGGCCTACAATGAGCAGTTCTTC.

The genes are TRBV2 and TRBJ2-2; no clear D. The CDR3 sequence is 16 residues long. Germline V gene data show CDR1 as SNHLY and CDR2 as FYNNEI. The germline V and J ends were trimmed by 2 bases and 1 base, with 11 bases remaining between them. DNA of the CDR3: TGTGCCAGCAGTGAAACGGGTACGAAGAACACCGGGGAGCTGTTTTTT. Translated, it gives CASSETGTKNTGELFF.

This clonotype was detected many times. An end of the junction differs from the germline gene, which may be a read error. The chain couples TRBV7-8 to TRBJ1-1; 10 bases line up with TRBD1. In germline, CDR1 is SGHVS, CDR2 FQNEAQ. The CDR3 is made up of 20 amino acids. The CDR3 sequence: CASSLASRDRGLVGNTEAFF. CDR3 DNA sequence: TGTGCCAGCAGCCTAGCTTCCCGAGACAGGGGGCTAGTGGGAAACACTGAAGCTTTCTTT. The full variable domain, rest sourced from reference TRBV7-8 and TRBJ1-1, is GAGVSQSPRYKVAKRGQDVALRCDPISGHVSLFWYQQALGQGPEFLTYFQNEAQLDKSGLPSDRFFAERPEGSVSTLKIQRTQQEDSAVYLCASSLASRDRGLVGNTEAFFGQGTRLTVV.

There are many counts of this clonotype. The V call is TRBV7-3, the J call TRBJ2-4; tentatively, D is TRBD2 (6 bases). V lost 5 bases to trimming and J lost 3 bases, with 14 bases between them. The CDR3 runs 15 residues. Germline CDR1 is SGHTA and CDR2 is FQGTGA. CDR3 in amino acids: CASSQQGSGKNIQYF. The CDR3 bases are TGTGCCAGCAGCCAGCAAGGTAGCGGCAAAAACATTCAGTACTTC.

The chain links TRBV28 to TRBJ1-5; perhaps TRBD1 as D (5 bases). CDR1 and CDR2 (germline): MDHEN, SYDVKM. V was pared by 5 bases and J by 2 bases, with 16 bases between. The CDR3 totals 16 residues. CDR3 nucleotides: TGTGCCAGCAGTCCGCCGGGGGGAGCCGGCAATCAGCCCCAGCATTTT. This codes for CASSPPGGAGNQPQHF.

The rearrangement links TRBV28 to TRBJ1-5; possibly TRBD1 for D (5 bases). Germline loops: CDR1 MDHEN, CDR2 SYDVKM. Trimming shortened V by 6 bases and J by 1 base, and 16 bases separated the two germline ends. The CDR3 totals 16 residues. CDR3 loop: CASRAFLRGSNQPQHF. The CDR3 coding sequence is TGTGCCAGCAGAGCGTTTTTACGGGGCAGCAATCAGCCCCAGCATTTT.

Here the CDR3 reads CASSYSSGSTDTQYF. CDR3 DNA: TGTGCCAGCAGTTACTCGAGCGGTAGCACAGATACGCAGTATTTT. The chain uses TRBV6-5 and TRBJ2-3, with a weak D call TRBD2 (5 bases). CDR3 length: 15 residues. V was cut by 0 bases and J by 0 bases, with 7 bases left in between. The V gene's germline CDR1 is MNHEY and CDR2 SVGAGI.

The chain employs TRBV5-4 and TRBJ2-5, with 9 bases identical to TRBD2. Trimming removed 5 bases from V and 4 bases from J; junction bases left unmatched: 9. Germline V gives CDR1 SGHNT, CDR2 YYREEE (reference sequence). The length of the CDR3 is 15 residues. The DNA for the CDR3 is TGTGCCAGCAGTTTGCGGGGGGGCCTCTCAGAGACCCAGTACTTC. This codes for CASSLRGGLSETQYF.

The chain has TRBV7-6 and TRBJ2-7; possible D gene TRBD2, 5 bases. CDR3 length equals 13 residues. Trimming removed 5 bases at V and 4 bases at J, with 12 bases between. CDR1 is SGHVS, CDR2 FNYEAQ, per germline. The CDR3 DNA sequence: TGTGCCAGCAGCGGGAGTGAGGGATACGAGCAGTACTTC. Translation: CASSGSEGYEQYF.

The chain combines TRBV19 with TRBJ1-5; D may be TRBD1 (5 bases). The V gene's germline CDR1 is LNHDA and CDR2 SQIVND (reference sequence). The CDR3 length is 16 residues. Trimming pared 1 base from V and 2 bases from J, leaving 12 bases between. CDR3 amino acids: CASSIGPDIRNQPQHF. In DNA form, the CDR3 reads TGTGCCAGTAGTATAGGACCGGACATTCGCAATCAGCCCCAGCATTTT.

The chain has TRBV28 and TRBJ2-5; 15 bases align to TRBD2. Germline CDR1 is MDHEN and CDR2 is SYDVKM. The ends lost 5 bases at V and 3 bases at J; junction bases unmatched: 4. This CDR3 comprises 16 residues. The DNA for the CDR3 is TGTGCCAGCAGTCCGGGACTAGCGGGGGGTGAAGAGACCCAGTACTTC. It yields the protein CASSPGLAGGEETQYF.

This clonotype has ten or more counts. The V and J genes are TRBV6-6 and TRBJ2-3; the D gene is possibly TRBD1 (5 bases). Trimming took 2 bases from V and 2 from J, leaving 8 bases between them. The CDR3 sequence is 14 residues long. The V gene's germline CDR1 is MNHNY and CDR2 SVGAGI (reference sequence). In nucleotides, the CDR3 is TGTGCCAGCAGTTACGTGGGGCTCACAGATACGCAGTATTTT. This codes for CASSYVGLTDTQYF.

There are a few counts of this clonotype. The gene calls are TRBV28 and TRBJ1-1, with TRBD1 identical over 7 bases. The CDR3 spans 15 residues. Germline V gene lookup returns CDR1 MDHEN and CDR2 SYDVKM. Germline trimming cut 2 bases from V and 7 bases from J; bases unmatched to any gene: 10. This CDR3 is CASSLLGQWDFEAFF. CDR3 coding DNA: TGTGCCAGCAGTTTACTGGGACAGTGGGATTTTGAAGCTTTCTTT.

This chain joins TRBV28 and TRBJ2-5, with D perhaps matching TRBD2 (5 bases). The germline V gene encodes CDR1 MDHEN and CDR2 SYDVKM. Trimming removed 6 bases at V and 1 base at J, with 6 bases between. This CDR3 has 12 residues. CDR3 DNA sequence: TGTGCCAGCAGAAGCGGCCAAGAGACCCAGTACTTC. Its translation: CASRSGQETQYF. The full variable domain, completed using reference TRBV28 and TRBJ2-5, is DVKVTQSSRYLVKRTGEKVFLECVQDMDHENMFWYRQDPGLGLRLIYFSYDVKMKEKGDIPEGYSVSREKKERFSLILESASTNQTSMYLCASRSGQETQYFGPGTRLLVL.

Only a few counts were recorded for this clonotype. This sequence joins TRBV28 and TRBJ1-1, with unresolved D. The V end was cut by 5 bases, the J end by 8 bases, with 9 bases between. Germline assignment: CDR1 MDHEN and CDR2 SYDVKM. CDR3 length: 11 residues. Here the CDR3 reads CASSGNIEAFF. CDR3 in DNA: TGTGCCAGCAGTGGAAACATAGAAGCTTTCTTT.

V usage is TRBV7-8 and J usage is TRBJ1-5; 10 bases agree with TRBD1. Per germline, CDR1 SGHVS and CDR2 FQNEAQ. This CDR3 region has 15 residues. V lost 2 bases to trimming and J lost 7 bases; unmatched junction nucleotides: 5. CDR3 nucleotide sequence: TGTGCCAGCAGCTTATTAGCGACAGGGGGCCAGCCCCAGCATTTT. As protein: CASSLLATGGQPQHF.

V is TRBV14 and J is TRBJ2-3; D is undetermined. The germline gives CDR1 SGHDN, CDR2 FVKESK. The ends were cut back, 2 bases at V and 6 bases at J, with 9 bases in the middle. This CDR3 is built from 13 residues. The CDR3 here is CASSQRRYDTQYF. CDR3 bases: TGTGCCAGCAGCCAACGGCGGTATGATACGCAGTATTTT.

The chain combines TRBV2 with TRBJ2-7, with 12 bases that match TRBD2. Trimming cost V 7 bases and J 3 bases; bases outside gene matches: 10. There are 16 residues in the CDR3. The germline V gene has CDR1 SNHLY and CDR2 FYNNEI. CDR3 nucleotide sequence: TGTGCCAGCACTGTTTCTAGCGGGAGGGGGAACTACGAGCAGTACTTC. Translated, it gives CASTVSSGRGNYEQYF.

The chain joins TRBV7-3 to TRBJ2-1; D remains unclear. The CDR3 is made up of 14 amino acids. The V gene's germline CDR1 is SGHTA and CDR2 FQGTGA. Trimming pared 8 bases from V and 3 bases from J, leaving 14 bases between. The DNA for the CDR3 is TGTGCCAGCTCAACGGAACCAGGCTACAATGAGCAGTTCTTC. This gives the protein CASSTEPGYNEQFF.

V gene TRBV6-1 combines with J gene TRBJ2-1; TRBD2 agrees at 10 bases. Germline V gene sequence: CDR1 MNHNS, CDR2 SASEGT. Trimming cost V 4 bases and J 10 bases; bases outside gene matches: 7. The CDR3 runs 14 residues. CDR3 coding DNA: TGTGCCAGCAGTGCGAGCGGGGGGGCCGGGGAGCAGTTCTTC. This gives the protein CASSASGGAGEQFF.

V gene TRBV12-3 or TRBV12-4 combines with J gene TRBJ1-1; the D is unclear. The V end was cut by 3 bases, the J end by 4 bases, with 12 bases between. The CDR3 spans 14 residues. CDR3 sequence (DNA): TGTGCCAGCAGTTTTGGTAGGGCGGGCACTGAAGCTTTCTTT. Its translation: CASSFGRAGTEAFF.

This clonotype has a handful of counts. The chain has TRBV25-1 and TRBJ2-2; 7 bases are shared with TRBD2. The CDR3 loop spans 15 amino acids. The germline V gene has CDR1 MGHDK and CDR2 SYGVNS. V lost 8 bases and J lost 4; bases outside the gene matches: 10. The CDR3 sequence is CASGRGEGTTGELFF. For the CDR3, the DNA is TGTGCCAGCGGCCGTGGGGAGGGTACCACCGGGGAGCTGTTTTTT.

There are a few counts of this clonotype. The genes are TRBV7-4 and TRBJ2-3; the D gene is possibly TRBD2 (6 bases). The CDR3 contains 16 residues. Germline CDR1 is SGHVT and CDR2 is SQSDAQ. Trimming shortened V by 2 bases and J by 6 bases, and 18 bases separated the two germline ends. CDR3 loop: CASSLSPLTSPDTQYF. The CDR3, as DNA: TGTGCCAGCAGCTTAAGCCCGCTAACTAGCCCCGATACGCAGTATTTT. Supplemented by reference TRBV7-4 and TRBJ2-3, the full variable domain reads GAGVSQSPRYKVAKRGRDVALRCDSISGHVTLYWYRQTLGQGSEVLTYSQSDAQRDKSGRPSGRFSAERPERSVSTLKIQRTEQGDSAVYLCASSLSPLTSPDTQYFGPGTRLTVL.